The next 21 T cell receptor beta chains were all read from a single sample in a study of neurological immune-mediated disorders. MiXCR was run by TCRdb on the 5' RACE reads, yielding one entry per CDR3 protein. In the table there are 80,000 or so distinct CDR3 sequences, roughly 9% of which are singletons. Sequenced: PBMCs. These receptors all come from a middle-aged man in good health.

In its sample, this clonotype was seen many times. The rearrangement links TRBV20-1 to TRBJ2-7; 10 nucleotides match TRBD2. Trimming at V came to 6 bases and at J to 5 bases, leaving 7 bases not matched to a gene. Per the germline V gene, CDR1 is DFQATT and CDR2 is SNEGSKA (reference sequence). This CDR3 is 13 amino acids long. For the CDR3, the DNA is TGCAGTGCCCCTACTAGCGGGAACGACGAGCAGTACTTC. Protein product: CSAPTSGNDEQYF.

This clonotype occurred many times. The chain links TRBV28 to TRBJ2-2, with 7 bases lining up with TRBD2. V trimming: 3 bases; J trimming: 1 base; junction bases outside the gene matches: 2. Germline lookup yields CDR1 MDHEN and CDR2 SYDVKM. CDR3 size: 15 residues. The CDR3 DNA is TGTGCCAGCAGTTTGGGGGGGATGAACACCGGGGAGCTGTTTTTT. Its translation is CASSLGGMNTGELFF.

The chain employs TRBV7-9 and TRBJ2-1; the D gene is possibly TRBD1 (5 bases). The germline gives CDR1 SEHNR, CDR2 FQNEAQ (reference sequence). V lost 4 bases to trimming and J lost 2 bases, with 12 bases between them. CDR3 length: 15 amino acids. Written as DNA, the CDR3 is TGTGCCAGCAGCTCCACAGGAACGCCCTACAATGAGCAGTTCTTC. It codes for CASSSTGTPYNEQFF.

This clonotype appeared many times. This chain joins TRBV4-3 and TRBJ2-7; D gene uncertain. Trimming pared 0 bases from V and 1 base from J, leaving 7 bases between. The germline V gene has CDR1 LGHNA and CDR2 YSLEER. The CDR3 spans 14 residues. CDR3 in DNA: TGCGCCAGCAGCCAAGAGGCCAGTTCCTACGAGCAGTACTTC. Translated, it gives CASSQEASSYEQYF.

This clonotype has more than one count but fewer than ten. The J gene is TRBJ1-1, the V gene TRBV5-1; the D gene is possibly TRBD1 (6 bases). There are 16 residues in the CDR3. V was clipped by 0 bases and J by 5 bases, with 17 bases between them. The germline V gene encodes CDR1 SGHRS and CDR2 YFSETQ. CDR3 protein: CASSLDGGGPETEAFF. CDR3 nucleotides: TGCGCCAGCAGCTTGGACGGAGGGGGGCCGGAAACTGAAGCTTTCTTT.

This clonotype was counted at least ten times. This chain links TRBV6-5 with TRBJ2-1; TRBD1 matches at 8 bases. This CDR3 region has 13 residues. The trim removed 2 bases at V and 15 bases at J, leaving 9 bases unmatched. CDR1 is MNHEY, CDR2 SVGAGI, per germline. Written as DNA, the CDR3 is TGTGCCAGCAGTTACCTTCAAGGACAGGGTATGTTCTTC. This translates into CASSYLQGQGMFF.

This clonotype was detected many times. The rearrangement links TRBV10-3 to TRBJ2-3, with TRBD2 as a possible D gene (5 bases). Trimming left V 6 bases short and J 0 bases short, with 10 bases between. CDR1 is ENHRY and CDR2 is SYGVKD in the germline V gene. This CDR3 has 14 amino acids. The CDR3 DNA sequence: TGTGCCATCAGAAGCAGGACTAGCACAGATACGCAGTATTTT. Encoded protein: CAIRSRTSTDTQYF.

In this sample, this clonotype turned up many times. The chain joins TRBV20-1 to TRBJ2-1; perhaps TRBD2 as D (5 bases). This CDR3 has 15 amino acids. V lost 6 bases, J lost 5 bases, and 20 bases lay in between. CDR1 and CDR2 from the germline V gene are DFQATT and SNEGSKA (reference sequence). The CDR3 DNA is TGCAGTGCGCGGACCCTCGGGAAGGGTAACAATGAGCAGTTCTTC. Translation gives CSARTLGKGNNEQFF.

This clonotype was observed many times. V is TRBV20-1 and J is TRBJ1-6, with D perhaps matching TRBD1 (5 bases). Germline V gene lookup returns CDR1 DFQATT and CDR2 SNEGSKA (reference sequence). Trimming pared 6 bases from V and 7 bases from J, leaving 16 bases between. This CDR3 spans 14 amino acids. The CDR3 here is CSALVRGGNSPLHF. The CDR3 DNA sequence: TGCAGTGCCCTCGTTCGGGGGGGAAATTCACCCCTCCACTTT.

At least ten counts were recorded for this clonotype. The chain links TRBV5-1 to TRBJ1-5; D is unclear. Trimming pared 0 bases from V and 0 bases from J, leaving 7 bases between. The CDR3 length is 15 residues. Per the germline V gene, CDR1 is SGHRS and CDR2 is YFSETQ. The CDR3 nucleotides are TGCGCCAGCAGCTTGGTCGGGGATAGCAATCAGCCCCAGCATTTT. This encodes CASSLVGDSNQPQHF.

This clonotype came up many times. The chain carries TRBV4-1 and TRBJ2-5; D gene uncertain. V lost 2 bases, J lost 0 bases, and 4 bases lay in between. There are 13 residues in the CDR3. Germline CDR1 and CDR2: MGHRA and YSYEKL. The DNA for the CDR3 is TGCGCCAGCAGCCAACTGCACCAAGAGACCCAGTACTTC. Translating gives CASSQLHQETQYF.

This clonotype was observed at least ten times. The chain uses TRBV3-1 and TRBJ2-1; tentatively, D is TRBD2 (6 bases). V lost 0 bases to trimming and J lost 2 bases, with 8 bases between them. This CDR3 contains 15 residues. The germline CDR1 and CDR2 sequences are LGHDT and YNNKEL (reference sequence). CDR3 in amino acids: CASSQEVAAYNEQFF. CDR3 coding DNA: TGTGCCAGCAGCCAAGAGGTAGCGGCCTACAATGAGCAGTTCTTC.

This clonotype was seen ten or more times. The chain couples TRBV20-1 to TRBJ2-1; TRBD2 matches 12 bases. V trimming: 1 base; J trimming: 0 bases; junction bases outside the gene matches: 7. Germline CDR1 DFQATT, CDR2 SNEGSKA (reference sequence). This CDR3 comprises 18 residues. The CDR3 loop reads CSARGLAGAMNSYNEQFF. DNA for the CDR3: TGCAGTGCTAGAGGACTAGCGGGGGCCATGAACTCCTACAATGAGCAGTTCTTC.

This clonotype was counted at least ten times. This sequence joins TRBV20-1 and TRBJ1-5; the D gene is possibly TRBD1 (5 bases). The length of the CDR3 is 14 residues. V was cut by 2 bases and J by 2 bases, with 10 bases left in between. Looked up from germline, CDR1 is DFQATT and CDR2 is SNEGSKA (reference sequence). CDR3 protein: CSARTAGGNQPQHF. The CDR3 region has the DNA TGCAGTGCTAGAACAGCGGGGGGCAATCAGCCCCAGCATTTT.

This clonotype was seen many times. The CDR3 is CASSYANGASRSNQPQHF. The CDR3 region has the DNA TGTGCCAGCAGTTACGCCAACGGGGCCTCGCGTAGCAATCAGCCCCAGCATTTT. The chain links TRBV6-2 or TRBV6-3 to TRBJ1-5; TRBD1 might be the D (5 bases). The germline V gene encodes CDR1 MNHEY and CDR2 SVGEGT. The ends were cut back, 2 bases at V and 0 bases at J, with 17 bases in the middle. The CDR3 has 18 amino acids.

This clonotype was recorded many times. The chain recombines TRBV5-1 with TRBJ2-7, with D possibly matching TRBD1 (5 bases). V was cut by 0 bases and J by 7 bases, with 17 bases left in between. Germline lookup yields CDR1 SGHRS and CDR2 YFSETQ. The CDR3 has 15 amino acids. CDR3 coding DNA: TGCGCCAGCAGCTTGGAGGCAGGGCCGGTGAGGGAGCAGTACTTC. This translates into CASSLEAGPVREQYF.

This clonotype appeared many times. The chain joins TRBV5-5 to TRBJ1-1, with D perhaps matching TRBD1 (5 bases). The V end was cut by 0 bases, the J end by 4 bases, with 16 bases between. The CDR3 runs to 16 residues. Germline V gene lookup returns CDR1 SGHKS and CDR2 YYEKEE (reference sequence). CDR3 sequence: CASSLVQTIRVTEAFF. DNA for the CDR3: TGTGCCAGCAGCTTGGTCCAAACGATCAGGGTCACTGAAGCTTTCTTT.

This clonotype was recorded many times. J is TRBJ2-2 and V is TRBV10-3; 8 bases line up with TRBD1. Trimming cost V 5 bases and J 5 bases; bases outside gene matches: 7. The germline V gene has CDR1 ENHRY and CDR2 SYGVKD. The CDR3 covers 15 residues. CDR3 residues: CAISSDRGRTGELFF. For the CDR3, the DNA is TGTGCCATCAGTTCCGACAGGGGAAGAACCGGGGAGCTGTTTTTT.

This clonotype was seen ten or more times. This chain links TRBV6-5 with TRBJ1-2; D perhaps matches TRBD1 (5 bases). The CDR3 contains 14 residues. Germline V lookup: CDR1 MNHEY, CDR2 SVGAGI. Between the trimmed V and J ends, which lost 5 bases and 6 bases, there was a span of 16 bases. CDR3 coding DNA: TGTGCCAGCAGTCTCGGGGCGCGCGCGGATGGCTACACCTTC. Protein sequence: CASSLGARADGYTF.

As for this clonotype: A much larger clone is a single base away; this may be a read error. V and J are TRBV4-1 and TRBJ2-1, with TRBD2 matching over 14 bases. Per germline, CDR1 MGHRA and CDR2 YSYEKL. This CDR3 contains 20 residues. V dropped 5 bases and J dropped 0; count of bases not matched to a gene: 12. The CDR3 spells CASSSRLAGGPALSYNEQFF. For the CDR3, the DNA is TGCGCCAGCAGCTCCCGACTAGCGGGAGGGCCGGCCCTCTCCTACAATGAGCAGTTCTTC.

This clonotype has a count of ten or more. The rearrangement links TRBV20-1 to TRBJ2-5; D remains ambiguous. The CDR3 is 17 amino acids. Looked up from germline, CDR1 is DFQATT and CDR2 is SNEGSKA (reference sequence). Trimming shortened V by 0 bases and J by 5 bases, and 22 bases separated the two germline ends. The CDR3 loop is CSARDPDGRMVRETQYF. As DNA, the CDR3 is TGCAGTGCTAGAGATCCGGATGGCAGGATGGTTCGCGAGACCCAGTACTTC.